This T cell receptor (beta chain) was sequenced for a study of PD-1 blockade in classical Hodgkin lymphoma. Assay used: immunoSEQ multiplex PCR; TCRdb lists only in-frame clones, some missing. The sample yields 23,000 or so clones, roughly 80% seen once. Relapse was seen in all patients after autologous stem cell transplantation, and brentuximab vedotin exposure was variable. As to this clone: Its specificity is unknown.

The study, taken as a whole, reports: Newly diagnosed patients were reported to start with lower TCR diversity than healthy donors. A significant rise in TCR diversity by C4D1 was seen for CD4+ but not CD8+ cells.

Germline-derived CDR1 and CDR2 are LNHNV and YYDKDF (reference sequence). CDR3 length: 13 amino acids. Trimming shortened V by 6 bases and J by 5 bases, and 10 bases separated the two germline ends. The source was peripheral blood mononuclear cells (PBMCs), collected before the second cycle of nivolumab. The receptor's source is a human donor with classical Hodgkin lymphoma. V gene TRBV15 combines with J gene TRBJ1-4, with D perhaps matching TRBD1 (5 bases). The CDR3 DNA is TGTGCCACCAGGTGGGGGGGAAATGAAAAACTGTTTTTT. Amino acid sequence: CATRWGGNEKLFF.